The clone carrying this T cell receptor (beta chain) came up once. Its antigen is unknown. Trimming cost V 1 base and J 4 bases, with 13 bases left between them. The CDR3 is made up of 15 amino acids. Per germline, CDR1 LNHDA and CDR2 SQIVND (reference sequence). This sample was included in a study of Graves' ophthalmopathy and Graves' hyperthyroidism. Amplification of TCR beta CDR3 regions used RNA transcripts. Second-round multiplex PCR came after a first-round RT-PCR that employed HTBI primers. Using its own MiXCR run on the multiplex PCR reads, TCRdb lists one record per CDR3 protein. The sample lists about 480,000 distinct CDR3 sequences; 13% to 15% were seen once. Points from the study as a whole: Blood also held most thyroid clonotypes expanded above 0.001 frequency.

The chain uses TRBV19 and TRBJ2-5; unclear D gene. The sample comprised blood. This clonotype originated in a woman between 25 and 40 years old with Graves' ophthalmopathy. The CDR3: CASSIGSSLRETQYF. Written as DNA, the CDR3 is TGTGCCAGTAGTATAGGGTCGAGCTTGCGAGAGACCCAGTACTTC.